Below are 3 T cell receptor beta chains sequenced from a single sample in a study of blood T cell repertoires in COVID-19. Clones were sequenced by immunoSEQ multiplex PCR, and TCRdb holds only the in-frame ones, with some missing. Found here are some 70,000 clones, approximately 86% of them singletons; the top ten hold under 1.5%. The specimen was peripheral blood. These receptors were collected from an older woman with acute or convalescent COVID-19.

CDR3 protein: CASSAEVTSGNTIYF. CDR3 nucleotide sequence: TGTGCCAGCAGCGCCGAGGTGACGTCTGGAAACACCATATATTTT. The rearrangement uses TRBV9 and TRBJ1-3; D is uncertain. Germline V CDR1 and CDR2: SGDLS, YYNGEE. Trimming left V 3 bases short and J 1 base short, with 11 bases between. The CDR3 consists of 15 residues. The full variable domain, in which reference TRBV9 and TRBJ1-3 provide the parts outside the CDR3, is DSGVTQTPKHLITATGQRVTLRCSPRSGDLSVYWYQQSLDQGLQFLIQYYNGEERAKGNILERFSAQQFPDLHSELNLSSLELGDSALYFCASSAEVTSGNTIYFGEGSWLTVV.

The rearrangement joins TRBV6-5 to TRBJ2-1; possibly TRBD2 for D (6 bases). CDR3 length: 14 residues. CDR1 and CDR2 from the germline V gene are MNHEY and SVGAGI. V was trimmed by 7 bases and J by 0 bases, leaving 10 bases between them. CDR3 nucleotides: TGTGCCAGCATCGGCGGGGCCTCCTACAATGAGCAGTTCTTC. This gives the protein CASIGGASYNEQFF.

This clone has a handful of counts. This chain uses TRBV4-2 with TRBJ2-1; possible D gene TRBD2, 6 bases. V lost 0 bases and J lost 0, with 9 bases in between. Germline V gene lookup returns CDR1 LGHNA and CDR2 YNFKEQ. The CDR3 is 16 residues long. CDR3 in amino acids: CASSQDLGGSYNEQFF. CDR3 sequence (DNA): TGTGCCAGCAGCCAAGATCTGGGGGGCTCCTACAATGAGCAGTTCTTC.